In its sample, the clone carrying this TCR beta chain was seen once. The data belong to a study of cytomegalovirus exposure and HLA in healthy donors. The PCR employed 60 Vbeta primers together with 13 Jbeta primers. Method: immunoSEQ multiplex PCR; TCRdb's copy keeps in-frame clones and lacks some. The sample carries about 150,000 clones, approximately 69% recorded once. The germline V gene has CDR1 LNHNV and CDR2 YYDKDF (reference sequence). The CDR3 covers 15 residues. After removal of 2 bases from V and 5 bases from J, the junction contained 5 bases not matched to a gene. This sequence was found in a man aged 30-40 years in good health and CMV-seronegative. The sequenced sample consisted of PBMCs. This chain uses TRBV15 with TRBJ1-1, with TRBD1 matching over 10 bases. The CDR3 DNA sequence: TGTGCCACCAGCAGACGGACAGGGGGAGGGACTGAAGCTTTCTTT. This gives the protein CATSRRTGGGTEAFF. The variable domain in full, with the rest retrieved from reference TRBV15 and TRBJ1-1, is DAMVIQNPRYQVTQFGKPVTLSCSQTLNHNVMYWYQQKSSQAPKLLFHYYDKDFNNEADTPDNFQSRRPNTSFCFLDIRSPGLGDTAMYLCATSRRTGGGTEAFFGQGTRLTVV.